This T cell receptor beta chain emerged from a study of T cells in Graves' hyperthyroidism and ophthalmopathy. Study results and caveats: Appearing also in blood were most of the thyroid clonotypes expanded above 0.001.

The study included ophthalmopathy patients with Clinical Activity Score at least 3, NOSPECS grade at least 4 and duration under 3 months. Orbital computed tomography and thyroid ultrasound, together with serum TRAb and thyroxine and clinical symptoms, were used for diagnoses. CDR3 length: 12 residues. Germline CDR1 reads GTSNPN; CDR2 reads SVGIG (reference sequence). V gave up 2 bases and J gave up 6 bases, with 10 bases separating them. This clonotype has ten or more counts. Its antigen is still unknown. The investigators amplified TCR beta CDR3 regions from RNA transcripts. With the HTBI primer set, the TCR CDR3 went through a first round of RT-PCR. TCRdb recomputed calls from the multiplex PCR reads with MiXCR, one row per CDR3 protein. The sample has some 490,000 distinct CDR3 sequences, about 16% seen once.

The receptor was isolated from a woman in her 30s with Graves' ophthalmopathy. This chain joins TRBV30 and TRBJ1-2; D uncertain. Material: blood. The DNA for the CDR3 is TGTGCCTGGAGTACCGGGGTGGATGGCTACACCTTC. This translates into CAWSTGVDGYTF.